The next 17 T cell receptor beta chains were all read from a single sample in a study of blood T cell repertoires in COVID-19. Some clones are missing from TCRdb's copy, which holds only in-frame ones; the method was immunoSEQ multiplex PCR. This repertoire shows under 95,000 clones, 65% to 90% found once; its top ten account for approximately 19%. The specimen was peripheral blood. The receptors shown here come from a woman of 80 years or more with acute or convalescent COVID-19.

The gene calls are TRBV29-1 and TRBJ1-2, with 9 positions matching TRBD1. The CDR3 spans 12 residues. With V trimmed by 6 bases and J by 8 bases, 7 bases remained unmatched. The germline V gene encodes CDR1 SQVTM and CDR2 ANQGSEA. The CDR3 sequence is CSVVTGGRGYTF. The CDR3 DNA is TGCAGCGTGGTTACAGGGGGCAGGGGCTACACCTTC.

The chain has TRBV11-3 and TRBJ1-1; D is perhaps TRBD1 (6 bases). Between the trimmed V and J ends, which lost 8 bases and 5 bases, there was a span of 15 bases. Germline lookup yields CDR1 SGHNT and CDR2 YENEEA. This CDR3 region has 13 residues. For the CDR3, the DNA is TGTGCCAGCCGGCACAGGGACACTACTGAAGCTTTCTTT. This sequence encodes CASRHRDTTEAFF.

The chain is built from TRBV18 and TRBJ1-1; 7 nucleotides align to TRBD1. The CDR3 runs to 16 residues. V dropped 5 bases and J dropped 0; count of bases not matched to a gene: 9. Germline V gives CDR1 KGHSH, CDR2 LQKENI. CDR3 nucleotide sequence: TGTGCCAGCTCAGCCCGACAGGGATTCATGAACACTGAAGCTTTCTTT. Translating gives CASSARQGFMNTEAFF.

To note about this clone: Other DNA sequences in this sample translate to the same CDR3. The rearrangement uses TRBV27 and TRBJ1-6, with D unresolved. V gave up 2 bases and J gave up 4 bases, with 6 bases separating them. The V gene's germline CDR1 is MNHEY and CDR2 SMNVEV (reference sequence). The CDR3 consists of 14 residues. CDR3 residues: CASSLRGYNSPLHF. The CDR3 DNA follows: TGTGCCAGCAGTTTACGAGGGTATAATTCACCCCTCCACTTT.

V is TRBV21-1 and J is TRBJ1-5; TRBD1, the table's D call, lacks a check against the DNA. TRBV21-1 is assigned pseudogene status. There are 15 residues in the CDR3. In DNA form, the CDR3 reads TGTGCCAGCAGCACTGGTGGACAGGGGACTCAGCCCCAGCATTTT. Amino acid sequence: CASSTGGQGTQPQHF.

V is TRBV15 and J is TRBJ2-7; a weak D match, TRBD1 (5 bases). The CDR3 covers 13 residues. V was shortened by 5 bases and J by 0 bases, with 8 bases between the two germline ends. CDR1 LNHNV and CDR2 YYDKDF come from the germline V gene (reference sequence). CDR3 protein: CATSYDSSYEQYF. The CDR3 DNA sequence: TGTGCCACCAGCTACGACAGCTCCTACGAGCAGTACTTC. The whole variable domain, remainder taken from reference TRBV15 and TRBJ2-7, is DAMVIQNPRYQVTQFGKPVTLSCSQTLNHNVMYWYQQKSSQAPKLLFHYYDKDFNNEADTPDNFQSRRPNTSFCFLDIRSPGLGDTAMYLCATSYDSSYEQYFGPGTRLTVT.

This chain uses TRBV18 with TRBJ2-3; 15 positions match TRBD2. The V segment lost 8 bases and the J segment 3 bases; nucleotides outside the gene matches: 0. This CDR3 comprises 14 residues. Germline lookup yields CDR1 KGHSH and CDR2 LQKENI. The CDR3 loop is CASGTSGGTDTQYF. CDR3 sequence (DNA): TGTGCCAGCGGGACTAGCGGGGGGACAGATACGCAGTATTTT.

This chain uses TRBV18 with TRBJ2-1, with TRBD2 as a possible D gene (5 bases). CDR3 length equals 15 residues. The V gene's germline CDR1 is KGHSH and CDR2 LQKENI. V lost 3 bases and J lost 2, with 11 bases in between. The CDR3 coding sequence is TGTGCCAGCTCACCCCGGGGTCTCCCCTACAATGAGCAGTTCTTC. Its translation is CASSPRGLPYNEQFF.

This clone appeared a single time. The J gene is TRBJ2-3, the V gene TRBV7-3; D is possibly TRBD1 (5 bases). Between the trimmed V and J ends, which lost 5 bases and 5 bases, there was a span of 14 bases. This CDR3 has 14 residues. Germline CDR1 SGHTA, CDR2 FQGTGA. The CDR3 sequence: CASSRTRSEDTQYF. The CDR3 DNA reads TGTGCCAGCAGCAGGACACGGTCGGAAGATACGCAGTATTTT. Drawing the rest from reference TRBV7-3 and TRBJ2-3, the complete variable domain is GAGVSQTPSNKVTEKGKYVELRCDPISGHTALYWYRQSLGQGPEFLIYFQGTGAADDSGLPNDRFFAVRPEGSVSTLKIQRTERGDSAVYLCASSRTRSEDTQYFGPGTRLTVL.

The sample holds one count of this clone. One end of the junction fails to match germline, which may point to a read error. The gene calls are TRBV7-2 and TRBJ2-2; a weak D match, TRBD1 (7 bases). Looked up from germline, CDR1 is SGHTA and CDR2 is FQGNSA. This CDR3 is 16 amino acids long. CDR3 amino acids: CASSLGPRGASGELFF. Written as DNA, the CDR3 is TGTGCCAGCAGTTTAGGGCCCAGGGGGGCCAGCGGGGAGCTGTTTTTT.

Concerning this clone itself: At one of its ends the junction is not consistent with the germline gene, which may arise from a read error. The CDR3 sequence: CATSGGRGRGKGYTF. CDR3 sequence (DNA): TGTGCCACCAGTGGAGGCAGGGGGCGCGGTAAGGGCTACACCTTC. The genes are TRBV28 and TRBJ1-2; 8 nucleotides line up with TRBD1. Germline loops: CDR1 MDHEN, CDR2 SYDVKM. There are 15 residues in the CDR3.

The chain combines TRBV18 with TRBJ2-7; maybe TRBD1 (6 bases). Looked up from germline, CDR1 is KGHSH and CDR2 is LQKENI. V was clipped by 3 bases and J by 7 bases, with 13 bases between them. The CDR3 extends over 13 amino acids. This chain's CDR3 is CASSPTGIGEQYF. CDR3 DNA sequence: TGTGCCAGCTCACCGACAGGTATTGGGGAGCAGTACTTC.

A remark on this clone: Other DNA variants within this sample encode the same CDR3. V and J are TRBV18 and TRBJ2-5; 12 bases map to TRBD1. The CDR3 runs to 15 residues. V gave up 3 bases and J gave up 5 bases; unmatched junction bases: 4. Looked up from germline, CDR1 is KGHSH and CDR2 is LQKENI. This CDR3 reads CASSPRDRGLETQYF. CDR3 coding DNA: TGTGCCAGCTCACCCAGGGACAGGGGGCTTGAGACCCAGTACTTC.

This clone was seen once. V is TRBV4-1 and J is TRBJ1-1, with TRBD1 as a possible D gene (6 bases). CDR1 and CDR2 (germline): MGHRA, YSYEKL. CDR3 length: 19 residues. Trimming stripped 0 bases from V and 4 bases from J, with 24 bases between. CDR3 region: CASSQEKQLRHLRGTEAFF. CDR3 nucleotides: TGCGCCAGCAGCCAAGAAAAACAACTCCGGCACCTCAGGGGCACTGAAGCTTTCTTT.

The V call is TRBV6-6, the J call TRBJ1-1; D is unclear. CDR3 length equals 14 residues. Per the germline V gene, CDR1 is MNHNY and CDR2 is SVGAGI (reference sequence). The V and J ends lost 6 bases and 1 base respectively, with 12 bases between them. The CDR3 reads CASSLGRKNTEAFF. CDR3 coding DNA: TGTGCCAGCAGCCTGGGCCGGAAGAACACTGAAGCTTTCTTT.

The rearrangement joins TRBV2 to TRBJ1-5, with 7 bases aligning to TRBD1. Germline CDR1 is SNHLY and CDR2 is FYNNEI. The ends lost 3 bases at V and 3 bases at J; junction bases unmatched: 2. The CDR3 contains 14 residues. CDR3 residues: CASSDRGFNQPQHF. The DNA for the CDR3 is TGTGCCAGCAGTGACAGGGGGTTCAATCAGCCCCAGCATTTT.

On this clone itself: Germline is not matched at one junction end, which may reflect a read error. The chain is built from TRBV7-7 and TRBJ2-5; D possibly corresponds to TRBD2 (7 bases). This CDR3 has 14 amino acids. The germline gives CDR1 SSHAT, CDR2 FNYEAQ (reference sequence). DNA for the CDR3: TGTGCTAGCAGCTTAACCCGGGGGGCTGCGACCCAGTACTTC. Protein: CASSLTRGAATQYF.